This T cell receptor (beta chain) was captured by sequencing in a study of cytomegalovirus exposure and HLA in healthy donors. Germline values: CDR1 LNHDA, CDR2 SQIVND (reference sequence). V was trimmed by 2 bases and J by 7 bases, leaving 12 bases between them. This CDR3 is built from 13 residues. The PCR made use of 60 Vbeta and 13 Jbeta primers. Profiling relied on immunoSEQ multiplex PCR, and the TCRdb table lists in-frame clones only, not all of them. The table records around 200,000 clones, roughly 80% of them present only once. Sequencing was performed on PBMCs. V and J are TRBV19 and TRBJ2-7; TRBD1 might be the D (5 bases). The source of this sequence is a boy aged 5-17 years in good health and CMV-seronegative. The CDR3 loop reads CASSIRRDQEQYF. As DNA, the CDR3 is TGTGCCAGTAGTATACGCAGGGATCAAGAGCAGTACTTC.